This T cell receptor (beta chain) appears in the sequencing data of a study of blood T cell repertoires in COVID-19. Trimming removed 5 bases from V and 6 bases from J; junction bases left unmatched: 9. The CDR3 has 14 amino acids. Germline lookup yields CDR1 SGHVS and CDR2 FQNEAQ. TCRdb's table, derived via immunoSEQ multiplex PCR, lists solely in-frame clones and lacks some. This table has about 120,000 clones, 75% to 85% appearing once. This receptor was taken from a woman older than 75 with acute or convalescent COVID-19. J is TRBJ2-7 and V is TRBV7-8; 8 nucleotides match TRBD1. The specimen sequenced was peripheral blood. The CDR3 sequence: CASSIWTGLGEQYF. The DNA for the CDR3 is TGTGCCAGCAGCATATGGACAGGGCTGGGCGAGCAGTACTTC.